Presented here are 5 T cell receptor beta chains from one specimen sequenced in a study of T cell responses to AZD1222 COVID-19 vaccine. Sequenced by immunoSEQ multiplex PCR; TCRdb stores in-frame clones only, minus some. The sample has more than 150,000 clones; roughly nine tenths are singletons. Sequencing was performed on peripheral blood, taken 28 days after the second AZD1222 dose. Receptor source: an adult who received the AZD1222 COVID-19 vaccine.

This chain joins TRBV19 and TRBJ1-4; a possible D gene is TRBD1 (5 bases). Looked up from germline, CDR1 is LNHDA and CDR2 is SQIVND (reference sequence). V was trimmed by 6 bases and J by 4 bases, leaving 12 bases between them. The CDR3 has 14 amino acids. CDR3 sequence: CASSDSLLNEKLFF. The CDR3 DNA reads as TGTGCCAGTAGCGACAGCTTGCTTAATGAAAAACTGTTTTTT.

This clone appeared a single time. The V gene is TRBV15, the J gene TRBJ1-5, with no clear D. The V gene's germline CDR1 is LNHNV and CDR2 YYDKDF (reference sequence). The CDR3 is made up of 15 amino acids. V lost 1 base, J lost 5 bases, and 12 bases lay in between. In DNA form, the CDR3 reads TGTGCCACCAGCAGAGCTTTAAAGGGCGATCAGCCCCAGCATTTT. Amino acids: CATSRALKGDQPQHF.

For the CDR3, the DNA is TGTGCCAGCAGACCAACAGGGTACAGTGAAAAACTGTTTTTT. It yields the protein CASRPTGYSEKLFF. The V call is TRBV27, the J call TRBJ1-4; D might be TRBD1 (6 bases). Trimming removed 6 bases at V and 7 bases at J, with 15 bases between. This CDR3 spans 14 amino acids. Germline values: CDR1 MNHEY, CDR2 SMNVEV (reference sequence).

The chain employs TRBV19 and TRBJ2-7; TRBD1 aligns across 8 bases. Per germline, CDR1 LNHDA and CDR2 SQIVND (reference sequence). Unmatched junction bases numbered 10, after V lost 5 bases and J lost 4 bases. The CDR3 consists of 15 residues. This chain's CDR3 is CASSPWTGSMYEQYF. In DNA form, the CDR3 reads TGTGCCAGTAGTCCCTGGACAGGGAGTATGTACGAGCAGTACTTC.

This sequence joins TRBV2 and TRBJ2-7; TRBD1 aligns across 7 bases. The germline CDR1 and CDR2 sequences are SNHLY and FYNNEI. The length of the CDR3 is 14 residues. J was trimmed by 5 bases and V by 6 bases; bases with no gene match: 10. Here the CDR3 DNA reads TGTGCCAGCAGCCTTGGGGCGGACAGGAACGAGCAGTACTTC. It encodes CASSLGADRNEQYF.